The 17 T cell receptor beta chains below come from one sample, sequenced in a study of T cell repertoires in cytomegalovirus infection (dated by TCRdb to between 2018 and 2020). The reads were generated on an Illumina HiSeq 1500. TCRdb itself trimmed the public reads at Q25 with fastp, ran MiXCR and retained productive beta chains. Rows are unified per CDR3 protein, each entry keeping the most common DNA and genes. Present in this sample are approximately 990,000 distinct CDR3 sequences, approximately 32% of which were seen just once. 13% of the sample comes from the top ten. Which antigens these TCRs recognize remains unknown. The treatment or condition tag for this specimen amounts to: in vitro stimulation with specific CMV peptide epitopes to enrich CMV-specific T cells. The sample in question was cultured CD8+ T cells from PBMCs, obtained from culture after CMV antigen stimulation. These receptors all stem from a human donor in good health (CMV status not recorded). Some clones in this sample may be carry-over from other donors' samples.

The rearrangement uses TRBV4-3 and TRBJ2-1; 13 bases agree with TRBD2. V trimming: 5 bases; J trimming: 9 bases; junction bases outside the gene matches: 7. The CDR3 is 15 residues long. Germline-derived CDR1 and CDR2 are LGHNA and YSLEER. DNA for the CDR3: TGCGCCAGCAGCTCACTAGCGGGGGGGCGGATTGAGCAGTTCTTC. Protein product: CASSSLAGGRIEQFF.

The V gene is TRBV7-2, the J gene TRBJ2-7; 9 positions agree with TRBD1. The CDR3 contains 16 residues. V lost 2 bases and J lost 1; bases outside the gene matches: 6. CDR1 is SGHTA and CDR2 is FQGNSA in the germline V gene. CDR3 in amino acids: CASSLRSGQGSYEQYF. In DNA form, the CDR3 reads TGTGCCAGCAGCTTAAGAAGTGGACAGGGGTCCTACGAGCAGTACTTC. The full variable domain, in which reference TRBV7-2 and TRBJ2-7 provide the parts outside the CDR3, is GAGVSQSPSNKVTEKGKDVELRCDPISGHTALYWYRQSLGQGLEFLIYFQGNSAPDKSGLPSDRFSAERTGGSVSTLTIQRTQQEDSAVYLCASSLRSGQGSYEQYFGPGTRLTVT.

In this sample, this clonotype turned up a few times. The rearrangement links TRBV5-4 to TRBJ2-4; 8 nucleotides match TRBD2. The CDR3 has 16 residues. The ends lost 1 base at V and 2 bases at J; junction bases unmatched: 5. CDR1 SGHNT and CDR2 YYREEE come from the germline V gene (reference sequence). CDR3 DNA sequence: TGTGCCAGCAGCTTGTTCGGCGGGGGGACCAAAAACATTCAGTACTTC. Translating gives CASSLFGGGTKNIQYF.

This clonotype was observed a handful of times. The DNA of the CDR3 is TGTGCCAGTAGTCGGCCAGGGGGCGAGGTGTCCCAGTACTTC. This codes for CASSRPGGEVSQYF. The V and J genes are TRBV19 and TRBJ2-5; 8 nucleotides align to TRBD1. J lost 9 bases, V lost 5 bases, and 11 bases had no gene match. Germline V gene sequence: CDR1 LNHDA, CDR2 SQIVND (reference sequence). The CDR3 sequence is 14 residues long.

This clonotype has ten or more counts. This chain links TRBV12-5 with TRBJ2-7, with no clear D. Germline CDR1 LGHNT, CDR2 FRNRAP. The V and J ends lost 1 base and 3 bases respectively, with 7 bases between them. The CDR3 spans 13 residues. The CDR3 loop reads CASGLATHYEQYF. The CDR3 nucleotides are TGTGCTAGTGGTTTGGCGACCCACTACGAGCAGTACTTC.

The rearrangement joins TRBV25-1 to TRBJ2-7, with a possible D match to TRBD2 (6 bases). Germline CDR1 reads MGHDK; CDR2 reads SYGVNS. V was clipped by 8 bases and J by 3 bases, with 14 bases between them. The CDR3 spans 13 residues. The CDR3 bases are TGTGCCAGCGGAGAGGGCGGGAACTACGAGCAGTACGTC. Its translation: CASGEGGNYEQYV.

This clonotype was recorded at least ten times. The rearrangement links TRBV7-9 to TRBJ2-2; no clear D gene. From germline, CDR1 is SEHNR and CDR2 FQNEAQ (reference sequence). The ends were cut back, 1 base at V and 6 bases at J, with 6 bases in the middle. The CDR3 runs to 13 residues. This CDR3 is CASSLDGPGELFF. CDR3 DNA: TGTGCCAGCAGCTTAGACGGACCCGGGGAGCTGTTTTTT.

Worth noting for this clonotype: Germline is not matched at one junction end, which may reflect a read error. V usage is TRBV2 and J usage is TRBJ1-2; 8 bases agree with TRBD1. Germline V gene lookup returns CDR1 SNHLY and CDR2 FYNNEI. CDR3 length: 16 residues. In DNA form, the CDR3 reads TGTGTCAGCACCCTCCCCGTGACAGGGGATGCCTATGGCTACACCTTC. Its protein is CVSTLPVTGDAYGYTF.

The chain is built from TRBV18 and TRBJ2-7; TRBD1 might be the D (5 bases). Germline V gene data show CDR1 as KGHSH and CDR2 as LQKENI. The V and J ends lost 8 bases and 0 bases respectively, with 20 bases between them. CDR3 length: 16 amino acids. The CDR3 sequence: CASAYDGQGGSYEQYV. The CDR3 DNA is TGTGCCAGCGCTTACGATGGTCAGGGCGGCTCCTACGAGCAGTACGTC.

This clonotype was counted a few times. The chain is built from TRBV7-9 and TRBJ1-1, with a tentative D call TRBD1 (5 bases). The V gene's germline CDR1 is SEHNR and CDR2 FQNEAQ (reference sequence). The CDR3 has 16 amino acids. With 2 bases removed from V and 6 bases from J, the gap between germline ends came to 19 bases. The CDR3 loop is CASSLRGELRRAEAFF. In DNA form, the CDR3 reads TGTGCCAGCAGCTTACGAGGGGAGCTTAGGAGGGCTGAAGCTTTCTTT.

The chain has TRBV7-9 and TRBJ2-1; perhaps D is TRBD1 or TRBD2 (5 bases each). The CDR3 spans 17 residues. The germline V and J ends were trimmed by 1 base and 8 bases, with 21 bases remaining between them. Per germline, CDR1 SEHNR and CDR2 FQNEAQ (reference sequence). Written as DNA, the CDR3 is TGTGCCAGCAGCTTAGGGGCAACGGGGACGCGCCTCCATGAGCAGTTCTTC. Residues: CASSLGATGTRLHEQFF.

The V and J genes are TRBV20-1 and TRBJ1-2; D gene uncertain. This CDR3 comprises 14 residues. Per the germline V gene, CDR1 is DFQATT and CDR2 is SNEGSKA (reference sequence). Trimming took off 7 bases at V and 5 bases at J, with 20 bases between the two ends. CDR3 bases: TGCAGTGTTAGGAGTCACCAAACGAGATATGGCTACACCTTC. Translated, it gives CSVRSHQTRYGYTF.

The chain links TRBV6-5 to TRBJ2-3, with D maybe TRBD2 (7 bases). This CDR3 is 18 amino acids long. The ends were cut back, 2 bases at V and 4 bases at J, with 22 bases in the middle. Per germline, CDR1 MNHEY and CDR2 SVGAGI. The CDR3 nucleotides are TGTGCCAGCAGTTACGGAATAGTGGGGGGGCCCACCCCAGATACGCAGTATTTT. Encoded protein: CASSYGIVGGPTPDTQYF.

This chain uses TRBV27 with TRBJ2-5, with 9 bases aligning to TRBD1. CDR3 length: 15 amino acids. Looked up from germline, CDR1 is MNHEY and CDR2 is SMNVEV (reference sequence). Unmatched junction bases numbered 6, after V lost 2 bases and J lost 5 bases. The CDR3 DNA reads TGTGCCAGCAGTTTAACAGGGGGCATCGCGGAGACCCAGTACTTC. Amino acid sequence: CASSLTGGIAETQYF.

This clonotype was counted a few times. CDR3 sequence (DNA): TGTGCTAGCGGCGGGACAGGGGAAGAAAAACTGTTTTTT. Protein sequence: CASGGTGEEKLFF. The chain uses TRBV7-7 and TRBJ1-4; the match to TRBD1 covers 10 bases. This CDR3 region has 13 residues. In germline, CDR1 is SSHAT, CDR2 FNYEAQ (reference sequence).

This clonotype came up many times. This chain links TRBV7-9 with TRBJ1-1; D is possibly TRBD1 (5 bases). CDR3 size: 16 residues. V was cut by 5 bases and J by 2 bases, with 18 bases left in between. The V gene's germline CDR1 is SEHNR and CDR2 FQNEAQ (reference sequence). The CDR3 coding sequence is TGTGCCAGCAGCCGATTCCGGGGCCGAGGAAACACTGAAGCTTTCTTT. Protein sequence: CASSRFRGRGNTEAFF.

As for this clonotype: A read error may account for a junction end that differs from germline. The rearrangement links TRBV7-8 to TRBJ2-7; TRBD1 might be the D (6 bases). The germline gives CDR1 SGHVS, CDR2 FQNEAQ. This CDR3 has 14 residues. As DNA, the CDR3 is TGTACCAGCAGCTTTGACAGGCGGTACTACGAGCAGTACTTC. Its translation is CTSSFDRRYYEQYF.